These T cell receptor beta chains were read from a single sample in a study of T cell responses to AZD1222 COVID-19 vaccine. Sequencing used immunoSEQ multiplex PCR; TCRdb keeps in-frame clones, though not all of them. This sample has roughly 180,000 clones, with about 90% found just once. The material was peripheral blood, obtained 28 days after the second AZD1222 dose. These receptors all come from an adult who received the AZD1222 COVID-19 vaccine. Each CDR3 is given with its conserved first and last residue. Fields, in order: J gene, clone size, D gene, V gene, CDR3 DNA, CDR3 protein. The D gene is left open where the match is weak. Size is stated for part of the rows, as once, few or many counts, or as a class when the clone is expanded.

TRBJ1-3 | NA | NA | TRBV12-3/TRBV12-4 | TGTGCCAGCACGGAGAGGGACACCATATATTTT | CASTERDTIYF
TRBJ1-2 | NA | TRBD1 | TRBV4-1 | TGCGCCAGCAGCCAAGAGGGAAGAGGGGGCGCCCCGTTCTATGGCTACACCTTC | CASSQEGRGGAPFYGYTF
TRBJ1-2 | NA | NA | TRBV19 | TGTGCCAGTAGCGCTCTCTTGACATTATCCGGCCATGGCTACACCTTC | CASSALLTLSGHGYTF
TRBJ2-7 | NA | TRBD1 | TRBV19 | TGTGCCAGTAGTATAGATCTTTCGTTTATTAGGGGACAGGGGATGGACGAGCAGTACTTC | CASSIDLSFIRGQGMDEQYF
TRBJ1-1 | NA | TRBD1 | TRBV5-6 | TGTGCCAGCAGCCCGGGACAGGGACCAAGGCATTTT | CASSPGQGPRHF
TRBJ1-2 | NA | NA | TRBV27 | TGTGCCAGTGGTAGGGACTATGGCTACACCTTC | CASGRDYGYTF
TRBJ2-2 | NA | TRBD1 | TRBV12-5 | TGTGCTAGTGGTTCCGGGACAGGGGCCACCGGGGAGCTGTTTTTT | CASGSGTGATGELFF
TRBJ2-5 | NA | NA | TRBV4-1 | TGCGCCAGCAGCCAAGGGGCGGGACTGATATCGTGGGAGACCCAGTACTTC | CASSQGAGLISWETQYF
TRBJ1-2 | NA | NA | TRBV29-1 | TGCAGCGTTGAAGATTGGCCGCCTTCCCCAACGAAGATAAATGGCTACACCTTC | CSVEDWPPSPTKINGYTF
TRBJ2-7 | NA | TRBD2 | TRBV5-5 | TGTGCCAGCAGCTTTACTACTAGCGGGAGCTACGAGCAGTACTTC | CASSFTTSGSYEQYF
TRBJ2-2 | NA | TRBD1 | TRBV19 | TGTGCCAGTAGTTATAGTGGAAACAGGGGTTGGACCGGGGAGCTGTTTTTT | CASSYSGNRGWTGELFF
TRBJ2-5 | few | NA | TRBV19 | TGTGCCAGTAGTATGAGAAGGGTCGAGACCCAGTACTTC | CASSMRRVETQYF
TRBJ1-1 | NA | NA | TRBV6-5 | TGTGCCAGCAGTTACCCTGGCTACACTGAAGCTTTCTTT | CASSYPGYTEAFF
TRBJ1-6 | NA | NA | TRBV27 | TGTGCCAGCAGTTTTGGAATGAGCTCCTATAATTCACCCCTCCACTTT | CASSFGMSSYNSPLHF
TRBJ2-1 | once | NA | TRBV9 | TGTGCCAGCAGCGTAGTAGCTGGACTAAGCTCCTACAATGAGCAGTTCTTC | CASSVVAGLSSYNEQFF
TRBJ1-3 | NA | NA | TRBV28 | TGTGCCAGCAGGGGGAGGGGTTATGGAAACACCATATATTTT | CASRGRGYGNTIYF
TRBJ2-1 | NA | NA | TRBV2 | TGTGCCAGCTTGAGGAGCCATGAGCAGTTCTTC | CASLRSHEQFF
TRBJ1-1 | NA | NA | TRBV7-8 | TGTGCCAGCAGCGGCCGAATAGGTGGGAACACTGAAGCTTTCTTT | CASSGRIGGNTEAFF
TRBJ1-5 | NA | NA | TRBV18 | TGTGCCAGCTCACCAGAAAGGGCCAAGTTCAATCAGCCCCAGCATTTT | CASSPERAKFNQPQHF
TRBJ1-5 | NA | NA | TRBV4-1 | TGCGCCAGCAGCCAAGATGCCCCCCCAGGCCCTGGTCAGCCCCAGCATTTT | CASSQDAPPGPGQPQHF
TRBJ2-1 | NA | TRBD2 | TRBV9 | TGTGCCAGCAGCGTAACTAGCGGGAATTACAATGAGCAGTTCTTC | CASSVTSGNYNEQFF
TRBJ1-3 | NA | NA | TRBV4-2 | TGTGCCAGCAGCCAAGATCGCGGACTACTCTCTGGAAACACCATATATTTT | CASSQDRGLLSGNTIYF